This record covers a single T cell receptor beta chain. Its antigen is still unknown. Using its own MiXCR run on the reads, TCRdb lists one record per CDR3 protein. The sample yields approximately 770,000 distinct CDR3 sequences, under 35% seen once. The data originate from a study of T cell repertoires in cytomegalovirus infection. Study at large: Used in the study were CMV epitopes, some recently identified and HLA-C-restricted, others well-studied and HLA-B-restricted. CMV infection and matching HLA type were both indicated by public TCR beta signatures. Notes on the study in general: HLA-C-restricted, CMV-specific TCR beta clonotypes were dominant ex vivo. Summed frequency of public TCR beta families distinguished CMV carriers with the relevant HLA.

Germline values: CDR1 SGHVS, CDR2 FNYEAQ. This CDR3 is 15 amino acids long. V dropped 4 bases and J dropped 0 bases, with 12 bases sitting between them. The rearrangement uses TRBV7-6 and TRBJ1-1; possibly TRBD1 for D (6 bases). The material sequenced was cultured CD8+ T cells from PBMCs, taken from culture after CMV antigen stimulation. This receptor was identified in a human donor in good health (CMV status not recorded). Some clones in this sample may be carry-over from other donors' samples. The CDR3 bases are TGTGCCAGCAGCTCTCGGACAGCGTTGAACACTGAAGCTTTCTTT. It codes for CASSSRTALNTEAFF.